This T cell receptor (beta chain) was sequenced for a study of shared clonotypes between healthy human individuals. This CDR3 is built from 14 residues. Germline V gives CDR1 MNHNS, CDR2 SASEGT. After removal of 1 base from V and 7 bases from J, the junction contained 5 bases not matched to a gene. This clone was seen only a few times. The target antigen is unknown. The assay was immunoSEQ multiplex PCR, and TCRdb's table has in-frame clones only and misses some. The sample holds approximately 98,000 clones, about 63% seen once. Study-wide findings and caveats: It was expected that sequencing depth would affect clonotype sharing among donors.

This TCR was sampled from a woman between 25 and 40 years old in good health. Sequenced material: memory CD8+ T cells sorted from blood. Subset specified: CD45RO+ cells pooled with CCR7-negative TemRA cells. The rearrangement uses TRBV6-1 and TRBJ1-2, with 8 nucleotides matching TRBD1. CDR3 region: CASSEGWQGAGYTF. CDR3 bases: TGTGCCAGCAGTGAAGGATGGCAGGGGGCTGGCTACACCTTC.